This T cell receptor (beta chain) emerged from a study of T cell changes during pregnancy in multiple sclerosis. Only in-frame clones appear in the TCRdb table, and some are missing; sequencing was by immunoSEQ multiplex PCR. The sample includes over 50,000 clones, about 87% of them seen just once. The CDR3 totals 14 residues. From germline, CDR1 is MNHNS and CDR2 SASEGT. Trimming removed 7 bases from V and 3 bases from J, with 13 bases in between. The chain combines TRBV6-1 with TRBJ1-5; possible D gene TRBD1, 5 bases. Source material: peripheral blood from another person, used as feeder cells. The TCR was taken from a human donor whose cells served as feeder cells for cultures in a pregnancy study. The CDR3 here is CASNREGINQPQHF. DNA of the CDR3: TGTGCCAGCAATCGGGAGGGGATCAATCAGCCCCAGCATTTT.